A selection of T cell receptor beta chains follows, all from one sample in a study of shared clonotypes between healthy human individuals. Method: immunoSEQ multiplex PCR; TCRdb's copy keeps in-frame clones and lacks some. This table has 2 million to 2.5 million clones, over 85% appearing once. Sequencing input: naive CD8+ T cells sorted from blood. The receptors derive from a man younger than 35 in good health. Each CDR3 is given with its conserved first and last residue.

>TRBV27|TRBJ1-1
CASSRDRDGTEAFF
>TRBV11-2|TRBJ2-1
CASSPGSAEQFF
>TRBV29-1|TRBJ1-6
CSVEIAGDNSPLHF
>TRBV6-1|TRBJ1-5
CASSESWGIQPQHF
>TRBV30|TRBJ2-3
CAWDRLAGAYDTQYF
>TRBV4-3|TRBJ2-1
CASSQDPLVSYNEQFF
>TRBV27|TRBJ1-5
CASRLGGIGNQPQHF
>TRBV7-8|TRBJ2-3
CASFQWGVGTDTQYF
>TRBV6-5|TRBJ1-1
CASSYSEGWTEAFF
>TRBV5-1|TRBJ2-3
CASSPIWDRPFSTDTQYF
>TRBV30|TRBJ2-3
CAWTILAGPDTQYF
>TRBV18|TRBJ2-1
CASSPRNSGGSYNEQFF
>TRBV10-3|TRBJ1-6
CAISQPRTGSGNNSPLHF
>TRBV4-1|TRBJ2-1
CASSHQFPPYNEQFF
>TRBV5-5|TRBJ2-7
CASSLGNLFTYEQYF
>TRBV5-6|TRBJ2-1
CASSLAALNEQFF
>TRBV6-5|TRBJ2-5
CASSYSGGVQETQYF
>TRBV10-1|TRBJ2-1
CANPSRSGSLNEQFF
>TRBV28|TRBJ2-3
CASSWGATSTDTQYF
>TRBV4-1|TRBJ2-7
CASSQGDSSYEQYF
>TRBV7-9|TRBJ1-2
CASSPQGADGYTF
>TRBV30|TRBJ1-5
CAWTPGQGHQPQHF
>TRBV15|TRBJ2-7
CATSRERTYHEQYF
>TRBV5-5|TRBJ2-7
CASSSGTSGGYEQYF
>TRBV9|TRBJ2-7
CASSLKEDRDSYEQYF
>TRBV2|TRBJ2-7
CASSEPAPYEQYF
>TRBV10-3|TRBJ2-7
CAIRGDRGLDEQYF
>TRBV19|TRBJ1-1
CASSIVPGREAFF
>TRBV18|TRBJ2-1
CASSLLTRDNEQFF
>TRBV27|TRBJ2-7
CAVGYEQYF
>TRBV18|TRBJ2-6
CASSPPRGANVLTF
>TRBV7-8|TRBJ1-5
CASSLGYSNQPQHF
>TRBV2|TRBJ2-5
CASSPLAGVVKTQYF
>TRBV4-2|TRBJ2-3
CASSQGLDTQYF
>TRBV4-3|TRBJ2-2
CASSQDKTGSIGELFF
>TRBV30|TRBJ2-7
CAWSIDRFSEQYF
>TRBV2|TRBJ2-1
CASSVLGTSGGLVDEQFF
>TRBV27|TRBJ2-1
CASSSWKTGTDEQFF
>TRBV27|TRBJ2-1
CASKIAASGSSYNEQFF
>TRBV7-9|TRBJ1-3
CASSLGQGERNTIYF
>TRBV5-1|TRBJ2-5
CASSLFPEEETQYF
>TRBV29-1|TRBJ2-7
CSVLGLAASYEQYF
>TRBV7-9|TRBJ2-7
CASSPMSGSAGEQYF
>TRBV28|TRBJ1-2
CASSLVGNYGYTF
>TRBV30|TRBJ1-1
CAWEGGGPEAFF
>TRBV2|TRBJ2-2
CASRAGTDTGELFF
>TRBV7-9|TRBJ1-2
CASSLTGGVTGGYTF
>TRBV27|TRBJ2-7
CASSPAAGEVLNEQYF
>TRBV7-2|TRBJ2-7
CASSMGLATYEQYF
>TRBV28|TRBJ2-3
CASSLTSTDTQYF